The rows below give T cell receptor beta chains drawn from one sample of a study of T cell responses to AZD1222 COVID-19 vaccine. Sequencing used immunoSEQ multiplex PCR; TCRdb keeps in-frame clones, though not all of them. The sample consists of around 100,000 clones, roughly 85% of them appearing once. The sample here was peripheral blood, taken 28 days after the second AZD1222 dose. The receptors were gathered from an adult who received the AZD1222 COVID-19 vaccine. Both conserved end residues are part of each CDR3. The D gene is left open where the match is weak. Expanded clones are given a class, and other clones once, few, many or no size at all.

D gene: NA; V gene: TRBV11-2; J gene: TRBJ1-4; clone size: NA; CDR3 protein: CASSLGGQPIEKLFF; CDR3 DNA: TGTGCCAGCAGCTTAGGTGGACAGCCGATTGAAAAACTGTTTTTT
D gene: NA; V gene: TRBV12-3/TRBV12-4; J gene: TRBJ2-5; clone size: once; CDR3 protein: CASSLGRQETQYF; CDR3 DNA: TGTGCCAGCAGTTTAGGCAGGCAAGAGACCCAGTACTTC
D gene: TRBD1; V gene: TRBV15; J gene: TRBJ2-6; clone size: few; CDR3 protein: CATSRAGQGTGANVLTF; CDR3 DNA: TGTGCCACCAGCAGAGCGGGACAGGGGACTGGGGCCAACGTCCTGACTTTC
D gene: NA; V gene: TRBV6-2/TRBV6-3; J gene: TRBJ1-3; clone size: once; CDR3 protein: CASSFPSRTSNSGNTIYF; CDR3 DNA: TGTGCCAGCAGTTTCCCGTCCAGGACCTCTAACTCTGGAAACACCATATATTTT
D gene: NA; V gene: TRBV11-2; J gene: TRBJ2-7; clone size: NA; CDR3 protein: CASSFLTYEQYF; CDR3 DNA: TGTGCCAGCAGCTTTCTGACTTACGAGCAGTACTTC
D gene: NA; V gene: TRBV3-1/TRBV3-2; J gene: TRBJ2-1; clone size: NA; CDR3 protein: CASSQDLMWGEQFF; CDR3 DNA: TGTGCCAGCAGCCAAGATCTTATGTGGGGGGAGCAGTTCTTC
D gene: NA; V gene: TRBV5-4; J gene: TRBJ2-2; clone size: NA; CDR3 protein: CASSLTTGELFF; CDR3 DNA: TGTGCCAGCAGCTTAACCACCGGGGAGCTGTTTTTT
D gene: NA; V gene: TRBV5-1; J gene: TRBJ2-7; clone size: few; CDR3 protein: CASSGFGGHEQYF; CDR3 DNA: TGCGCCAGCAGCGGATTCGGGGGCCACGAGCAGTACTTC
D gene: NA; V gene: TRBV5-1; J gene: TRBJ1-1; clone size: NA; CDR3 protein: CASRLYTEAFF; CDR3 DNA: TGCGCCAGCCGCCTCTATACTGAAGCTTTCTTT
D gene: NA; V gene: TRBV6-5; J gene: TRBJ1-3; clone size: NA; CDR3 protein: CASSRGGSSGNTIYF; CDR3 DNA: TGTGCCAGCAGTCGGGGGGGGAGCTCTGGAAACACCATATATTTT
D gene: NA; V gene: TRBV7-9; J gene: TRBJ2-7; clone size: NA; CDR3 protein: CASSLEGTVRSYEQYF; CDR3 DNA: TGTGCCAGCAGCTTAGAGGGGACGGTTAGGTCCTACGAGCAGTACTTC
D gene: NA; V gene: TRBV5-1; J gene: TRBJ2-1; clone size: once; CDR3 protein: CASSSDGGGNEQFF; CDR3 DNA: TGCGCCAGCAGCTCAGATGGGGGCGGCAATGAGCAGTTCTTC
D gene: TRBD1; V gene: TRBV7-9; J gene: TRBJ1-2; clone size: NA; CDR3 protein: CASSLPRDRDHGYTF; CDR3 DNA: TGTGCCAGCAGCTTACCTCGGGACAGGGACCATGGCTACACCTTC
D gene: NA; V gene: TRBV7-2; J gene: TRBJ2-7; clone size: NA; CDR3 protein: CASSLQSWGAAYEQYF; CDR3 DNA: TGTGCCAGCAGCCTCCAGAGTTGGGGGGCTGCCTACGAGCAGTACTTC
D gene: NA; V gene: TRBV6-5; J gene: TRBJ2-3; clone size: NA; CDR3 protein: CASSQSTDTQYF; CDR3 DNA: TGTGCCAGCAGTCAGAGCACAGATACGCAGTATTTT
D gene: TRBD1; V gene: TRBV5-1; J gene: TRBJ1-2; clone size: NA; CDR3 protein: CASSPGQGRGYGYTF; CDR3 DNA: TGCGCCAGCAGCCCGGGACAGGGAAGGGGGTATGGCTACACCTTC
D gene: NA; V gene: TRBV6-2/TRBV6-3; J gene: TRBJ1-5; clone size: once; CDR3 protein: CASSYGREGGQHF; CDR3 DNA: TGTGCCAGCAGTTACGGCCGAGAGGGTGGACAGCATTTT
D gene: NA; V gene: TRBV5-1; J gene: TRBJ2-3; clone size: NA; CDR3 protein: CASSSQMDTQYF; CDR3 DNA: TGCGCCAGCAGCTCCCAGATGGATACGCAGTATTTT
D gene: NA; V gene: TRBV5-1; J gene: TRBJ1-2; clone size: once; CDR3 protein: CASSLAQGRGYTF; CDR3 DNA: TGCGCCAGCAGCTTGGCTCAGGGTCGTGGCTACACCTTC
D gene: NA; V gene: TRBV13; J gene: TRBJ1-2; clone size: NA; CDR3 protein: CASSLGVNGYTF; CDR3 DNA: TGTGCCAGCAGCCTGGGGGTAAATGGCTACACCTTC
D gene: TRBD2; V gene: TRBV10-3; J gene: TRBJ2-5; clone size: NA; CDR3 protein: CAISESTSGGQETQYF; CDR3 DNA: TGTGCCATCAGTGAGTCGACTAGCGGGGGCCAAGAGACCCAGTACTTC
D gene: TRBD1; V gene: TRBV19; J gene: TRBJ2-7; clone size: NA; CDR3 protein: CASSEGQGITYEQYF; CDR3 DNA: TGTGCCAGTAGTGAGGGACAGGGGATTACCTACGAGCAGTACTTC
D gene: NA; V gene: TRBV5-1; J gene: TRBJ2-1; clone size: NA; CDR3 protein: CASSRDFNEQFF; CDR3 DNA: TGCGCCAGCAGCCGGGACTTCAATGAGCAGTTCTTC
D gene: NA; V gene: TRBV7-3; J gene: TRBJ1-2; clone size: NA; CDR3 protein: CASSLADSGGGYTF; CDR3 DNA: TGTGCCAGCAGCTTGGCGGACTCCGGAGGTGGCTACACCTTC
D gene: TRBD1; V gene: TRBV7-3; J gene: TRBJ1-1; clone size: NA; CDR3 protein: CASSARRTGSTEAFF; CDR3 DNA: TGTGCCAGCAGCGCGAGAAGGACAGGGTCAACTGAAGCTTTCTTT
D gene: TRBD2; V gene: TRBV11-3; J gene: TRBJ2-3; clone size: NA; CDR3 protein: CASSPGRTSGPGGTQYF; CDR3 DNA: TGTGCCAGCAGCCCCGGGCGGACTAGCGGCCCGGGGGGTACGCAGTATTTT
D gene: TRBD1; V gene: TRBV4-1; J gene: TRBJ1-5; clone size: NA; CDR3 protein: CASSHRTGANQPQHF; CDR3 DNA: TGCGCCAGCAGCCACCGGACAGGGGCGAATCAGCCCCAGCATTTT
D gene: NA; V gene: TRBV15; J gene: TRBJ1-6; clone size: NA; CDR3 protein: CATSRVQNSPLHF; CDR3 DNA: TGTGCCACCAGCAGAGTACAGAATTCACCCCTCCACTTT
D gene: TRBD1; V gene: TRBV7-8; J gene: TRBJ2-7; clone size: NA; CDR3 protein: CASSRGQGDEQYF; CDR3 DNA: TGTGCCAGCAGCCGAGGACAGGGGGACGAGCAGTACTTC
D gene: NA; V gene: TRBV29-1; J gene: TRBJ1-1; clone size: NA; CDR3 protein: CSVGGSLNTEAFF; CDR3 DNA: TGCAGCGTTGGAGGCAGCCTGAACACTGAAGCTTTCTTT
D gene: NA; V gene: TRBV2; J gene: TRBJ2-7; clone size: NA; CDR3 protein: CASSETLLYEQYF; CDR3 DNA: TGTGCCAGCAGTGAAACTCTTCTTTACGAGCAGTACTTC
D gene: NA; V gene: TRBV29-1; J gene: TRBJ2-7; clone size: NA; CDR3 protein: CSVEAPGLLGEQYF; CDR3 DNA: TGCAGCGTTGAAGCACCGGGACTTTTGGGAGAGCAGTACTTC
D gene: NA; V gene: TRBV7-8; J gene: TRBJ1-5; clone size: NA; CDR3 protein: CASSPSGGGFQPQHF; CDR3 DNA: TGTGCCAGCAGTCCCTCCGGGGGCGGGTTTCAGCCCCAGCATTTT
D gene: NA; V gene: TRBV29-1; J gene: TRBJ1-2; clone size: NA; CDR3 protein: CSAPGPTSYTF; CDR3 DNA: TGCAGCGCTCCGGGGCCCACAAGCTACACCTTC
D gene: NA; V gene: TRBV6-6; J gene: TRBJ2-3; clone size: few; CDR3 protein: CASNLGGAAGTDTQYF; CDR3 DNA: TGTGCCAGCAACCTAGGGGGGGCGGCAGGCACAGATACGCAGTATTTT
D gene: TRBD1; V gene: TRBV27; J gene: TRBJ1-1; clone size: NA; CDR3 protein: CASRPFRGSDTEAFF; CDR3 DNA: TGTGCCAGCAGGCCATTCAGGGGGTCCGACACTGAAGCTTTCTTT
D gene: NA; V gene: TRBV5-4; J gene: TRBJ2-7; clone size: NA; CDR3 protein: CASSRTESSYEQYF; CDR3 DNA: TGTGCCAGCAGCCGGACAGAGAGCTCCTACGAGCAGTACTTC
D gene: NA; V gene: TRBV7-9; J gene: TRBJ1-2; clone size: NA; CDR3 protein: CASSLFQVPTYGYTF; CDR3 DNA: TGTGCCAGCAGCTTATTTCAGGTACCGACGTATGGCTACACCTTC
D gene: TRBD2; V gene: TRBV24-1; J gene: TRBJ2-5; clone size: NA; CDR3 protein: CATSAGLAGKETQYF; CDR3 DNA: TGTGCCACCAGTGCTGGACTAGCGGGTAAAGAGACCCAGTACTTC
D gene: NA; V gene: TRBV10-2; J gene: TRBJ2-1; clone size: NA; CDR3 protein: CASQGGAYNEQFF; CDR3 DNA: TGCGCCTCCCAGGGGGGGGCCTACAATGAGCAGTTCTTC
D gene: NA; V gene: TRBV5-1; J gene: TRBJ1-3; clone size: once; CDR3 protein: CASSLEQTDGTIYF; CDR3 DNA: TGCGCCAGCAGCTTGGAACAGACGGACGGTACCATATATTTT
D gene: NA; V gene: TRBV7-9; J gene: TRBJ2-7; clone size: NA; CDR3 protein: CASSVGREQYF; CDR3 DNA: TGTGCCAGCAGCGTCGGACGCGAGCAGTACTTC
D gene: NA; V gene: TRBV18; J gene: TRBJ2-5; clone size: NA; CDR3 protein: CASSPQETQYF; CDR3 DNA: TGTGCCAGCTCACCACAAGAGACCCAGTACTTC
D gene: TRBD1; V gene: TRBV9; J gene: TRBJ2-6; clone size: NA; CDR3 protein: CASSPIPRTGNSGANVLTF; CDR3 DNA: TGTGCCAGCAGCCCCATACCAAGGACAGGAAACTCTGGGGCCAACGTCCTGACTTTC
D gene: NA; V gene: TRBV4-1; J gene: TRBJ1-3; clone size: NA; CDR3 protein: CASSQRGSGNTIYF; CDR3 DNA: TGCGCCAGCAGCCAAAGGGGCTCTGGAAACACCATATATTTT
D gene: NA; V gene: TRBV6-2/TRBV6-3; J gene: TRBJ1-2; clone size: NA; CDR3 protein: CASSSYSGQSANYGYTF; CDR3 DNA: TGTGCCAGCAGCTCCTATTCTGGACAGTCGGCTAACTATGGCTACACCTTC
D gene: NA; V gene: TRBV7-6; J gene: TRBJ1-1; clone size: NA; CDR3 protein: CASSLALTGNTEAFF; CDR3 DNA: TGTGCCAGCAGCTTAGCGCTTACCGGGAACACTGAAGCTTTCTTT
D gene: TRBD1; V gene: TRBV4-3; J gene: TRBJ2-3; clone size: once; CDR3 protein: CASSPLPWTGMGDTQYF; CDR3 DNA: TGCGCCAGCAGCCCCCTACCCTGGACAGGGATGGGGGATACGCAGTATTTT
D gene: NA; V gene: TRBV9; J gene: TRBJ2-5; clone size: NA; CDR3 protein: CASSVESSMETQYF; CDR3 DNA: TGTGCCAGCAGCGTAGAATCGAGCATGGAGACCCAGTACTTC
D gene: TRBD2; V gene: TRBV6-5; J gene: TRBJ2-5; clone size: NA; CDR3 protein: CASRTGLAGAETQYF; CDR3 DNA: TGTGCCAGCAGGACGGGACTAGCGGGGGCAGAGACCCAGTACTTC
D gene: TRBD2; V gene: TRBV11-2; J gene: TRBJ2-2; clone size: NA; CDR3 protein: CASSLEGLAGGSGELFF; CDR3 DNA: TGTGCCAGCAGCTTAGAGGGGCTAGCGGGAGGATCCGGGGAGCTGTTTTTT